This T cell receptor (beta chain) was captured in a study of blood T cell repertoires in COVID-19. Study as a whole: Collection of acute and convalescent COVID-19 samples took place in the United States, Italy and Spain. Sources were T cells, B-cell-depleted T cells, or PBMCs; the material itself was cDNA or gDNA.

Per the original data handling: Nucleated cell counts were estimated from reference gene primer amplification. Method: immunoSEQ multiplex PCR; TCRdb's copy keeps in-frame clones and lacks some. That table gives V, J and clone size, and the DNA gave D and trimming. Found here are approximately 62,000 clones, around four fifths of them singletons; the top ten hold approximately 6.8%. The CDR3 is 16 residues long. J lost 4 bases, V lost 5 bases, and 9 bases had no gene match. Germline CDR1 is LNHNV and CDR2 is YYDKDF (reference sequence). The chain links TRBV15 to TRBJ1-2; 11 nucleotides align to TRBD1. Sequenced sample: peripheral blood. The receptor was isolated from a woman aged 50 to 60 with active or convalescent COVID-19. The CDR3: CATSRNRDRGTYGYTF. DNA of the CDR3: TGTGCCACCAGCCGAAACCGGGACAGGGGGACCTATGGCTACACCTTC.